What follows are 11 T cell receptor beta chains derived from one specimen sequenced in a study of blood T cell repertoires in COVID-19. Data came from immunoSEQ multiplex PCR; TCRdb stores just in-frame clones and leaves some out. The profile shows fewer than 80,000 clones, about 90% of them singletons. The sequencing input was peripheral blood. These receptors were collected from a woman aged 50 to 65 with active or convalescent COVID-19.

The chain links TRBV5-1 to TRBJ2-7; D may be TRBD2 (5 bases). Deletions cut 2 bases from V and 2 bases from J, with 11 bases between. CDR1 and CDR2 (germline): SGHRS, YFSETQ. The CDR3 is made up of 14 amino acids. In DNA, the CDR3 is TGCGCCAGCAGCTTTAGAGGGATCCCCTACGAGCAGTACTTC. Translating gives CASSFRGIPYEQYF.

This rearrangement joins TRBV18 to TRBJ2-1; tentative D call: TRBD2 (6 bases). Between the trimmed V and J ends, which lost 5 bases and 7 bases, there was a span of 21 bases. CDR1 and CDR2 from the germline V gene are KGHSH and LQKENI. The CDR3 has 16 amino acids. This CDR3 reads CASSVGVLADLNEQFF. In DNA, the CDR3 is TGTGCCAGCTCAGTTGGTGTACTAGCCGACCTTAATGAGCAGTTCTTC.

This chain connects TRBV10-2 to TRBJ2-1; 8 bases fit TRBD2. Germline lookup yields CDR1 WSHSY and CDR2 SAAADI. V lost 6 bases and J lost 2; bases outside the gene matches: 15. The CDR3 runs 18 residues. DNA for the CDR3: TGCGCCAGCAGCGATAGGGGCCCACTAGCGGAGGCCTACAATGAGCAGTTCTTC. Translating gives CASSDRGPLAEAYNEQFF.

The count of this clone is one. J is TRBJ2-4 and V is TRBV6-5; possibly TRBD1 for D (6 bases). There are 15 residues in the CDR3. Trimming took off 5 bases at V and 3 bases at J, with 14 bases between the two ends. Germline V lookup: CDR1 MNHEY, CDR2 SVGAGI. The CDR3: CASSTTDSLKNIQYF. CDR3 nucleotides: TGTGCCAGCAGTACCACGGACAGCCTCAAAAACATTCAGTACTTC.

The gene calls are TRBV7-9 and TRBJ2-1; 10 nucleotides line up with TRBD2. The CDR3 loop spans 14 amino acids. Germline values: CDR1 SEHNR, CDR2 FQNEAQ (reference sequence). V shed 3 bases, J shed 7 bases, and the junction held 3 bases outside the gene matches. The CDR3 bases are TGTGCCAGCAGCTTGCTAGCGGGAGAAAATGAGCAGTTCTTC. It encodes CASSLLAGENEQFF.

This sequence joins TRBV11-3 and TRBJ2-1; 9 bases are a match to TRBD2. Germline CDR1 is SGHNT and CDR2 is YENEEA. The CDR3 length is 14 residues. V lost 11 bases to trimming and J lost 6 bases; unmatched junction nucleotides: 11. Here the CDR3 DNA reads TGTGCCCCCGACCCGGGACTAGCCCCCAATGAGCAGTTCTTC. Protein: CAPDPGLAPNEQFF.

The rearrangement joins TRBV28 to TRBJ1-2, with unresolved D. Germline-derived CDR1 and CDR2 are MDHEN and SYDVKM. V lost 1 base, J lost 2 bases, and 5 bases lay in between. This CDR3 is 13 amino acids long. CDR3 sequence (DNA): TGTGCCAGCAGTTTATCGCAGAACTATGGCTACACCTTC. Translating it yields CASSLSQNYGYTF.

V and J are TRBV5-4 and TRBJ1-3; unclear D gene. The CDR3 loop spans 14 amino acids. The ends were cut back, 2 bases at V and 4 bases at J, with 10 bases in the middle. CDR1 is SGHNT and CDR2 is YYREEE in the germline V gene (reference sequence). This CDR3 is CASSLDTLGNTIYF. The CDR3 DNA reads TGTGCCAGCAGCTTAGACACACTCGGAAACACCATATATTTT.

The CDR3 spells CASTGLYSVNTEAFF. CDR3 nucleotide sequence: TGTGCCAGCACCGGACTTTACAGTGTGAACACTGAAGCTTTCTTT. The chain uses TRBV2 and TRBJ1-1; D gene ambiguous. Germline V gene sequence: CDR1 SNHLY, CDR2 FYNNEI. The V and J ends lost 7 bases and 0 bases respectively, with 15 bases between them. CDR3 size: 15 residues.

The J gene is TRBJ1-3, the V gene TRBV28; TRBD1 matches 8 bases. The CDR3 spans 15 residues. Germline V gene lookup returns CDR1 MDHEN and CDR2 SYDVKM. V lost 7 bases and J lost 0; bases outside the gene matches: 5. In DNA, the CDR3 is TGTGCCAGCAAGACAGGGGCGAGCTCTGGAAACACCATATATTTT. Its translation: CASKTGASSGNTIYF.

V is TRBV9 and J is TRBJ2-7, with 9 bases matching TRBD2. CDR3 length: 14 residues. Germline assignment: CDR1 SGDLS and CDR2 YYNGEE. With 0 bases clipped from V and 3 bases from J, the junction kept 1 base outside the gene matches. The CDR3 DNA sequence: TGTGCCAGCAGCGTAGAACTAGCGGGCTACGAGCAGTACTTC. Translating it yields CASSVELAGYEQYF.